The 19 T cell receptor beta chains presented below share a single source sample, sequenced in a study of blood T cell repertoires in COVID-19. Here immunoSEQ multiplex PCR was the method, and the copy in TCRdb shows in-frame clones only, minus some. The table has some 66,000 clones, around 87% seen once. The sequencing input was peripheral blood. These receptors came from an older woman with acute or convalescent COVID-19.

V usage is TRBV30 and J usage is TRBJ2-5; 8 bases align to TRBD2. This CDR3 contains 15 residues. With 1 base clipped from V and 4 bases from J, the junction kept 8 bases outside the gene matches. Germline V CDR1 and CDR2: GTSNPN, SVGIG (reference sequence). The CDR3 nucleotides read TGTGCCTGGAGTGGACCCATAGCGGGAATAGAGACCCAGTACTTC. It is translated as CAWSGPIAGIETQYF.

This chain joins TRBV12-5 and TRBJ1-2; D is ambiguous. Germline values: CDR1 LGHNT, CDR2 FRNRAP. This CDR3 has 16 residues. V lost 5 bases to trimming and J lost 3 bases, with 19 bases between them. CDR3 sequence (DNA): TGTGCTAGTGGTCCCACGGCTGGCGGAGCATACTATGGCTACACCTTC. This gives the protein CASGPTAGGAYYGYTF.

The chain is built from TRBV7-6 and TRBJ1-1; D may be TRBD1 (5 bases). Trimming removed 8 bases at V and 3 bases at J, with 13 bases between. The CDR3 contains 13 residues. The germline V gene has CDR1 SGHVS and CDR2 FNYEAQ. The CDR3 reads CASGGIGDTEAFF. The CDR3 DNA reads as TGTGCCAGCGGCGGCATAGGGGACACTGAAGCTTTCTTT. Filled out from reference TRBV7-6 and TRBJ1-1, the complete variable domain reads GAGVSQSPRYKVTKRGQDVALRCDPISGHVSLYWYRQALGQGPEFLTYFNYEAQQDKSGLPNDRFSAERPEGSISTLTIQRTEQRDSAMYRCASGGIGDTEAFFGQGTRLTVV.

This chain joins TRBV6-5 and TRBJ1-2, with 10 bases that match TRBD1. CDR3 length: 13 amino acids. CDR1 MNHEY and CDR2 SVGAGI come from the germline V gene. With V trimmed by 0 bases and J by 8 bases, 0 bases remained unmatched. The CDR3 region is CASSYSTGGGYTF. CDR3 bases: TGTGCCAGCAGTTACTCGACAGGGGGCGGCTACACCTTC.

The CDR3 protein is CASSQDLYGYTF. The CDR3 nucleotides are TGTGCCAGCAGCCAAGATCTCTATGGCTACACCTTC. The chain has TRBV3-1 (or the pseudogene TRBV3-2) and TRBJ1-2, with D uncertain. Between the trimmed V and J ends, which lost 0 bases and 4 bases, there was a span of 3 bases. The CDR3 is made up of 12 amino acids. Germline V lookup: CDR1 LGHDT, CDR2 YNNKEL (reference sequence).

The V call is TRBV5-4, the J call TRBJ2-5, with 9 bases that match TRBD1. With V trimmed by 0 bases and J by 4 bases, 4 bases remained unmatched. The CDR3 totals 15 residues. Per the germline V gene, CDR1 is SGHNT and CDR2 is YYREEE (reference sequence). The CDR3 region has the DNA TGTGCCAGCAGCTTGGGAGGGGACAGGGTAGAGACCCAGTACTTC. It translates to CASSLGGDRVETQYF.

The chain has TRBV10-2 and TRBJ1-6, with D unclear. Trimming removed 3 bases at V and 0 bases at J, with 6 bases between. From germline, CDR1 is WSHSY and CDR2 SAAADI. The length of the CDR3 is 15 residues. The CDR3 here is CASSDGSSYNSPLHF. DNA for the CDR3: TGCGCCAGCAGTGATGGGAGCTCCTATAATTCACCCCTCCACTTT.

This clone was seen a few times. The chain's CDR3 is CASSITGFSGANVLTF. The CDR3 region has the DNA TGTGCCAGTAGTATTACAGGCTTCTCTGGGGCCAACGTCCTGACTTTC. The V call is TRBV19, the J call TRBJ2-6; D might be TRBD1 (5 bases). V gave up 3 bases and J gave up 0 bases, with 9 bases separating them. Per germline, CDR1 LNHDA and CDR2 SQIVND (reference sequence). The CDR3 is made up of 16 amino acids.

The chain joins TRBV6-1 to TRBJ1-5; TRBD1 agrees at 10 bases. J was trimmed by 2 bases and V by 2 bases; bases with no gene match: 3. The CDR3 extends over 16 amino acids. Germline loops: CDR1 MNHNS, CDR2 SASEGT. CDR3: CASSERDRGGNQPQHF. The CDR3 nucleotides are TGTGCCAGCAGTGAACGGGACAGGGGAGGCAATCAGCCCCAGCATTTT.

The chain is built from TRBV11-3 and TRBJ2-1; unclear D gene. The CDR3 loop spans 14 amino acids. CDR1 is SGHNT, CDR2 YENEEA, per germline. V was pared by 0 bases and J by 6 bases, with 9 bases between. CDR3: CASSLEGSSNEQFF. In DNA form, the CDR3 reads TGTGCCAGCAGCTTAGAGGGCTCGAGCAATGAGCAGTTCTTC.

The CDR3 spells CASSSPLHRGPRSTGNTEAFF. The CDR3 nucleotides are TGTGCCAGCAGCAGCCCCCTTCACAGGGGGCCTCGAAGTACAGGGAACACTGAAGCTTTCTTT. This chain uses TRBV21-1 with TRBJ1-1; the table's D call TRBD1 went unverified against the DNA. TRBV21-1 is a pseudogene segment. The CDR3 loop spans 21 amino acids.

The rearrangement links TRBV19 to TRBJ1-1, with a tentative D call TRBD1 (6 bases). The CDR3 contains 14 residues. V lost 6 bases to trimming and J lost 2 bases, with 13 bases between them. From germline, CDR1 is LNHDA and CDR2 SQIVND (reference sequence). CDR3 DNA sequence: TGTGCCAGTAGGCCACAGGGAGATAACACTGAAGCTTTCTTT. This translates into CASRPQGDNTEAFF.

The genes are TRBV7-2 and TRBJ2-1, with 8 bases aligning to TRBD1. Germline V gives CDR1 SGHTA, CDR2 FQGNSA. The CDR3 has 15 amino acids. The V gene end was trimmed by 3 bases and the J gene end by 9 bases; junction bases not matched to a gene: 10. The CDR3 spells CASSLADRGLGEQFF. CDR3 bases: TGTGCCAGCAGCTTGGCCGACAGGGGACTGGGTGAGCAGTTCTTC.

This chain uses TRBV28 with TRBJ1-5, with D maybe TRBD1 (6 bases). The CDR3 contains 14 residues. With 3 bases removed from V and 3 bases from J, the gap between germline ends came to 9 bases. From germline, CDR1 is MDHEN and CDR2 SYDVKM. The CDR3 DNA reads TGTGCCAGCAGTTTTGGACAGCCCAATCAGCCCCAGCATTTT. Translating gives CASSFGQPNQPQHF.

J is TRBJ1-2 and V is TRBV28; the D gene is possibly TRBD1 (6 bases). Germline CDR1 is MDHEN and CDR2 is SYDVKM. The CDR3 extends over 14 amino acids. With 5 bases removed from V and 5 bases from J, the gap between germline ends came to 15 bases. In DNA, the CDR3 is TGTGCCAGCAGTCCCTTAGGGACATGGTATGGCTACACCTTC. Encoded protein: CASSPLGTWYGYTF.

V gene TRBV29-1 combines with J gene TRBJ2-5; 10 bases map to TRBD2. The CDR3 runs to 13 residues. Trimming took 7 bases from V and 3 from J; bases not matched to a gene: 5. Germline CDR1 and CDR2: SQVTM and ANQGSEA. The CDR3 is CSGRTSGEETQYF. The CDR3 DNA follows: TGCAGCGGGAGGACTAGCGGCGAAGAGACCCAGTACTTC.

As DNA, the CDR3 is TGCGCCAGCAGCCCAACCGGGAGCCTGCTAAACTATGGCTACACCTTC. Translation: CASSPTGSLLNYGYTF. The rearrangement uses TRBV5-1 and TRBJ1-2, with D unresolved. The CDR3 totals 16 residues. CDR1 is SGHRS and CDR2 is YFSETQ in the germline V gene. With 4 bases removed from V and 2 bases from J, the gap between germline ends came to 18 bases.

The chain couples TRBV5-1 to TRBJ1-5; 8 nucleotides align to TRBD1. Germline lookup yields CDR1 SGHRS and CDR2 YFSETQ. Trimming took 4 bases from V and 2 from J; bases not matched to a gene: 5. The CDR3 totals 15 residues. CDR3: CASSATGERNQPQHF. The DNA of the CDR3 is TGCGCCAGCAGCGCGACAGGGGAGCGCAATCAGCCCCAGCATTTT.

The rearrangement uses TRBV19 and TRBJ2-5; D remains unclear. CDR3 length equals 14 residues. Per germline, CDR1 LNHDA and CDR2 SQIVND (reference sequence). V was clipped by 7 bases and J by 2 bases, with 14 bases between them. The CDR3 DNA is TGTGCCAGTAACTATCGGCAAGGACAAGAGACCCAGTACTTC. Its translation: CASNYRQGQETQYF.